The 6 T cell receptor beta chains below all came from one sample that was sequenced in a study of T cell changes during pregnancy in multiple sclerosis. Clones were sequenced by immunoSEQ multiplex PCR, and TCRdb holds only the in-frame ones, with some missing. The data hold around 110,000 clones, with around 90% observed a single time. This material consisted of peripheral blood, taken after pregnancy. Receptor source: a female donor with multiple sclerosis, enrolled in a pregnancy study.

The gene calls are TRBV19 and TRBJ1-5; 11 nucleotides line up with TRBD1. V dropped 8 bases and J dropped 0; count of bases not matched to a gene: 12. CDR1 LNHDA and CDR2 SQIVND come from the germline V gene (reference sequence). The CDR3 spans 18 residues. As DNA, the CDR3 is TGTGCCAGTGGAATCCGGACAGGGGGCTCCTATAGCAATCAGCCCCAGCATTTT. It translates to CASGIRTGGSYSNQPQHF. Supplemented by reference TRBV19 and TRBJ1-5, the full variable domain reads DGGITQSPKYLFRKEGQNVTLSCEQNLNHDAMYWYRQDPGQGLRLIYYSQIVNDFQKGDIAEGYSVSREKKESFPLTVTSAQKNPTAFYLCASGIRTGGSYSNQPQHFGDGTRLSIL.

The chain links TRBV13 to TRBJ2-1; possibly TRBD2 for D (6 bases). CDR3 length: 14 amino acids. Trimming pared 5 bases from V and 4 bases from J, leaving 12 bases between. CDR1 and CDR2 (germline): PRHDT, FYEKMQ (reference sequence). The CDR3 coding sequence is TGTGCCAGCAGCCCGCGCGGGGATTACAATGAGCAGTTCTTC. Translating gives CASSPRGDYNEQFF.

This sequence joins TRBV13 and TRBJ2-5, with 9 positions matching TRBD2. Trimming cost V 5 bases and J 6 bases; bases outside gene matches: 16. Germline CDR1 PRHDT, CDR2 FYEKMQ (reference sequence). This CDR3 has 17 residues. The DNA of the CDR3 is TGTGCCAGCAGCGACGGGGGGGCGGGAGGGCCGATACAGACCCAGTACTTC. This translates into CASSDGGAGGPIQTQYF.

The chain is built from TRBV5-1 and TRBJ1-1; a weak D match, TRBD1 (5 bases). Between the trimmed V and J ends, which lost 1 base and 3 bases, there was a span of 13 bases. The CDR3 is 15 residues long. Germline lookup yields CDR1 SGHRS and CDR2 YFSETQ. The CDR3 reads CASSLSIGGDTEAFF. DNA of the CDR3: TGCGCCAGCAGCTTGAGTATCGGGGGTGACACTGAAGCTTTCTTT.

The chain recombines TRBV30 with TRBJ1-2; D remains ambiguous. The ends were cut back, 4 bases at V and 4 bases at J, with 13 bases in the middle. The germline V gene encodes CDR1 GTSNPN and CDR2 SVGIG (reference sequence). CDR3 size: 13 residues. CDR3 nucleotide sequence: TGTGCCTGGAAATCCCTCCGGGGCTATGGCTACACCTTC. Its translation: CAWKSLRGYGYTF.

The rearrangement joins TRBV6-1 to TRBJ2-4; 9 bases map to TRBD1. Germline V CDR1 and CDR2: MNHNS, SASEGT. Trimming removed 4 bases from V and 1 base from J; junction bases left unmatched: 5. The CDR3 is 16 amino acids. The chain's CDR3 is CASSGGQGAAKNIQYF. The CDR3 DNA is TGTGCCAGCAGTGGGGGACAGGGAGCGGCCAAAAACATTCAGTACTTC.